Listed here are 19 T cell receptor beta chains from one sample, sequenced in a study of blood T cell repertoires in COVID-19. TCRdb's table, derived via immunoSEQ multiplex PCR, lists solely in-frame clones and lacks some. The sample has 190,000 or so clones, roughly three quarters seen once. The sequencing input was peripheral blood. These receptors were taken from a woman older than 75 with COVID-19, enrolled during active disease.

Ten or more counts support this clone. The chain links TRBV5-6 to TRBJ1-1; 9 bases fit TRBD1. Germline V CDR1 and CDR2: SGHDT, YYEEEE. V dropped 4 bases and J dropped 0; count of bases not matched to a gene: 13. The CDR3 has 18 residues. Written as DNA, the CDR3 is TGTGCCAGCAGCCGGGGGACAGGGACATGGGGCGTGAACACTGAAGCTTTCTTT. Encoded protein: CASSRGTGTWGVNTEAFF.

The J gene is TRBJ1-1, the V gene TRBV5-1, with D hard to call. Looked up from germline, CDR1 is SGHRS and CDR2 is YFSETQ. Trimming cost V 0 bases and J 1 base, with 16 bases left between them. This CDR3 spans 17 amino acids. CDR3 region: CASSLDPNGRANTEAFF. The CDR3 DNA is TGCGCCAGCAGCTTGGATCCCAATGGGAGGGCGAACACTGAAGCTTTCTTT.

This clone has just one count. This chain links TRBV11-2 with TRBJ2-3; 8 bases are shared with TRBD2. This CDR3 has 14 residues. CDR1 is SGHAT and CDR2 is FQNNGV in the germline V gene. The junction had 6 bases not matched to a gene; V was cut back by 6 bases and J by 4 bases. The CDR3 DNA reads TGTGCCAGCAGGGCGAGCGGGAGCCCAGATACGCAGTATTTT. It encodes CASRASGSPDTQYF.

The rearrangement uses TRBV19 and TRBJ1-5, with D perhaps TRBD1 (6 bases). V was clipped by 6 bases and J by 0 bases, with 15 bases between them. The length of the CDR3 is 16 residues. Germline-derived CDR1 and CDR2 are LNHDA and SQIVND (reference sequence). The CDR3 region has the DNA TGTGCCAGTAGCAATATGAGGGGGTATAGCAATCAGCCCCAGCATTTT. It translates to CASSNMRGYSNQPQHF.

This chain links TRBV5-1 with TRBJ2-7; D may be TRBD1 (6 bases). V lost 5 bases to trimming and J lost 2 bases, with 14 bases between them. The CDR3 has 14 amino acids. The germline V gene encodes CDR1 SGHRS and CDR2 YFSETQ. CDR3 sequence (DNA): TGCGCCAGCAGTGGGCAGGGGAGTACCTACGAGCAGTACTTC. Its protein is CASSGQGSTYEQYF.

The genes are TRBV24-1 and TRBJ2-1; D not resolved. Per the germline V gene, CDR1 is KGHDR and CDR2 is SFDVKD. Trimming stripped 5 bases from V and 4 bases from J, with 2 bases between. The CDR3 is made up of 11 amino acids. CDR3 sequence reads: CATSAYNEQFF. Written as DNA, the CDR3 is TGTGCCACCAGTGCTTACAATGAGCAGTTCTTC.

The J gene is TRBJ2-5, the V gene TRBV5-4, with D perhaps matching TRBD1 (5 bases). This CDR3 spans 15 amino acids. Germline V gene lookup returns CDR1 SGHNT and CDR2 YYREEE (reference sequence). Trimming pared 2 bases from V and 1 base from J, leaving 12 bases between. The CDR3 DNA sequence: TGTGCCAGCAGCTTTAGTACAGGTTTCCAAGAGACCCAGTACTTC. Protein sequence: CASSFSTGFQETQYF.

The CDR3 loop reads CATTLGTSGSGETQYF. The CDR3 region has the DNA TGTGCCACCACCCTAGGGACTAGCGGGAGTGGAGAGACCCAGTACTTC. The chain uses TRBV15 and TRBJ2-5; 14 nucleotides match TRBD2. Germline V gene data show CDR1 as LNHNV and CDR2 as YYDKDF (reference sequence). CDR3 length equals 16 residues. V dropped 7 bases and J dropped 4; count of bases not matched to a gene: 8.

This clone appeared a single time. The chain combines TRBV15 with TRBJ2-5; 10 nucleotides agree with TRBD2. V was clipped by 9 bases and J by 5 bases; unmatched bases: 9. CDR1 and CDR2 from the germline V gene are LNHNV and YYDKDF (reference sequence). This CDR3 is 14 amino acids long. In DNA, the CDR3 is TGTGCCACTGAGACTAGCGGGTATAGTGAGACCCAGTACTTC. Translating gives CATETSGYSETQYF.

The chain carries TRBV5-1 and TRBJ1-2; D remains ambiguous. CDR3 length: 13 residues. Trimming removed 3 bases from V and 5 bases from J, with 11 bases in between. Germline V gene lookup returns CDR1 SGHRS and CDR2 YFSETQ. In nucleotides, the CDR3 is TGCGCCAGCAGCTCCCCCTCCGAGTATGGCTACACCTTC. Amino acid sequence: CASSSPSEYGYTF.

This sequence joins TRBV5-5 and TRBJ1-6, with D maybe TRBD1 (6 bases). Germline assignment: CDR1 SGHKS and CDR2 YYEKEE (reference sequence). CDR3 length equals 13 residues. V lost 0 bases and J 8 bases, leaving 6 bases between the germline ends. The CDR3 is CASSLAGDSPLHF. The CDR3, as DNA: TGTGCCAGCAGCTTGGCAGGGGATTCACCCCTCCACTTT.

The chain carries TRBV11-2 and TRBJ1-6; perhaps TRBD1 as D (5 bases). The V end lost 7 bases, the J end lost 6 bases, and 13 bases lay between the germline ends. Germline CDR1 SGHAT, CDR2 FQNNGV. CDR3 size: 14 residues. CDR3 loop: CASTDGGVNSPLHF. The DNA for the CDR3 is TGTGCCAGCACCGATGGGGGGGTTAATTCACCCCTCCACTTT.

The rearrangement links TRBV4-1 to TRBJ1-2, with 7 bases identical to TRBD1. CDR1 is MGHRA and CDR2 is YSYEKL in the germline V gene. CDR3 size: 17 residues. V shed 4 bases, J shed 8 bases, and the junction held 19 bases outside the gene matches. The CDR3 loop reads CASSPSMTGTGLGGYTF. The DNA of the CDR3 is TGCGCCAGCAGCCCCTCGATGACAGGGACGGGCCTGGGCGGCTACACCTTC.

The V gene is TRBV12-5, the J gene TRBJ1-1; D might be TRBD1 (6 bases). The germline V and J ends were trimmed by 1 base and 6 bases, with 15 bases remaining between them. The CDR3 runs to 15 residues. CDR1 LGHNT and CDR2 FRNRAP come from the germline V gene. This CDR3 reads CASGLGVGAGAEAFF. For the CDR3, the DNA is TGTGCTAGTGGTTTGGGGGTGGGGGCAGGGGCTGAAGCTTTCTTT.

This clone was recorded once. V is TRBV6-5 and J is TRBJ1-6; tentatively, D is TRBD1 (5 bases). The V end lost 6 bases, the J end lost 7 bases, and 16 bases lay between the germline ends. The germline V gene has CDR1 MNHEY and CDR2 SVGAGI. The CDR3 runs to 15 residues. CDR3 protein: CASRWGGAENSPLHF. The CDR3, as DNA: TGTGCCAGCAGATGGGGGGGTGCAGAGAATTCACCCCTCCACTTT.

V is TRBV5-1 and J is TRBJ2-2, with 7 nucleotides matching TRBD2. The trim removed 2 bases at V and 8 bases at J, leaving 3 bases unmatched. The CDR3 sequence is 13 residues long. Per the germline V gene, CDR1 is SGHRS and CDR2 is YFSETQ. The CDR3 spells CASSFGGSGELFF. The CDR3, as DNA: TGCGCCAGCAGCTTCGGGGGGTCAGGGGAGCTGTTTTTT.

V usage is TRBV10-3 and J usage is TRBJ1-4; TRBD1 matches 8 bases. CDR3 size: 14 residues. The germline gives CDR1 ENHRY, CDR2 SYGVKD. V lost 11 bases to trimming and J lost 4 bases; unmatched junction nucleotides: 9. CDR3 coding DNA: TGTGCCGTTAGCAGGGGACAGGATAATGAAAAACTGTTTTTT. This translates into CAVSRGQDNEKLFF.

This clone was counted a single time. The V call is TRBV28, the J call TRBJ1-2, with TRBD1 identical over 8 bases. This CDR3 is built from 12 residues. Germline V gene sequence: CDR1 MDHEN, CDR2 SYDVKM. The junction had 1 base not matched to a gene; V was cut back by 5 bases and J by 5 bases. This CDR3 reads CASSRTGYGYTF. In nucleotides, the CDR3 is TGTGCCAGCAGTCGGACAGGGTATGGCTACACCTTC.

V and J are TRBV7-9 and TRBJ2-2; a weak D match, TRBD2 (5 bases). The CDR3 sequence is 14 residues long. Trimming took off 5 bases at V and 6 bases at J, with 13 bases between the two ends. The germline V gene has CDR1 SEHNR and CDR2 FQNEAQ (reference sequence). DNA for the CDR3: TGTGCCAGCAGCCCGTACGAGAGGGCCGGGGAGCTGTTTTTT. It yields the protein CASSPYERAGELFF.